This T cell receptor beta chain was recorded in a study of human T cells and chemical hapten exposure. Time point described: patch test 1, 2 weeks after DPC sensitization. Treatment described: therapeutic diphenylcyclopropenone sensitization with weekly scalp DPC. Germline-derived CDR1 and CDR2 are SEHNR and FQNEAQ (reference sequence). The CDR3 runs 14 residues. Germline trimming cut 7 bases from V and 4 bases from J; bases unmatched to any gene: 5. The sample holds many counts of this clonotype. TCRdb processed the RACE reads anew with MiXCR; each CDR3 protein has one entry. The sample includes about 360,000 distinct CDR3 sequences, around 4.8% seen only once; the top ten take under 3%.

The chain has TRBV7-9 and TRBJ2-5; 11 nucleotides match TRBD1. The TCR sequence derives from a woman between 45 and 65 years old with alopecia areata. Some clones in this sample may be carry-over from other donors' samples. Sequencing was performed on whole blood, taken in connection with sensitization to the hapten diphenylcyclopropenone (DPC). This chain's CDR3 is CASTGTGGRETQYF. The CDR3 bases are TGTGCCAGCACCGGGACAGGGGGTAGAGAGACCCAGTACTTC. The full variable domain, completed using reference TRBV7-9 and TRBJ2-5, is DTGVSQNPRHKITKRGQNVTFRCDPISEHNRLYWYRQTLGQGPEFLTYFQNEAQLEKSRLLSDRFSAERPKGSFSTLEIQRTEQGDSAMYLCASTGTGGRETQYFGPGTRLLVL.